Listed below are T cell receptor beta chains from one sample, sequenced in a study of regulatory T cells in long-lasting Graves disease. TCRdb re-derived calls from the multiplex PCR reads in MiXCR, one entry per CDR3 protein. The sample has some 370,000 distinct CDR3 sequences, approximately 12% seen once; the top ten hold about 20%. This sample was shared with a second study, whose subject was T cells in Graves' hyperthyroidism and ophthalmopathy.

The sample was peripheral blood mononuclear cells (PBMCs), taken at new diagnosis, from a patient treated with antithyroid drugs. All receptors derive from a woman under 30 with Graves disease. Both conserved end residues are part of each CDR3. The order of the fields is V gene, J gene, clone size, CDR3 protein. The size entry is marked missing in some rows and otherwise reads once, few, many or a size class.

v_gene: TRBV6-1; j_gene: TRBJ1-1; abundance: many; CDR3aa: CASSLFRGGGGTEAFF
v_gene: TRBV9; j_gene: TRBJ2-7; abundance: many; CDR3aa: CASSVVPGVTYEQYF
v_gene: TRBV28; j_gene: TRBJ2-7; abundance: many; CDR3aa: CATGWEIQQYF
v_gene: TRBV28; j_gene: TRBJ2-5; abundance: many; CDR3aa: CASSLGGGQETQYF
v_gene: TRBV7-2; j_gene: TRBJ2-5; abundance: many; CDR3aa: CASSNSGGYQETQYF
v_gene: TRBV9; j_gene: TRBJ2-5; abundance: few; CDR3aa: CASSPRGSGGLGGGTQYF
v_gene: TRBV29-1; j_gene: TRBJ2-5; abundance: -; CDR3aa: CSVEGASGETQYF
v_gene: TRBV11-2; j_gene: TRBJ1-2; abundance: -; CDR3aa: CASSLDSSGHERINDGYTF
v_gene: TRBV19; j_gene: TRBJ2-2; abundance: few; CDR3aa: CASTLSYREHTGELFF
v_gene: TRBV7-6; j_gene: TRBJ2-1; abundance: many; CDR3aa: CASSPQGGDSYNEQFF
v_gene: TRBV27; j_gene: TRBJ1-6; abundance: many; CDR3aa: CASNRDDNSPLHF
v_gene: TRBV30; j_gene: TRBJ2-3; abundance: many; CDR3aa: CAWSVYRGDTQYF
v_gene: TRBV12-3/TRBV12-4; j_gene: TRBJ2-5; abundance: many; CDR3aa: CASSFLAPEETQYF
v_gene: TRBV12-3/TRBV12-4; j_gene: TRBJ1-2; abundance: few; CDR3aa: CASTQIRNYGYTF
v_gene: TRBV7-3; j_gene: TRBJ2-6; abundance: few; CDR3aa: CASSPTGGGFGANVLTF
v_gene: TRBV11-2; j_gene: TRBJ1-6; abundance: many; CDR3aa: CASSLPGRNSPLHF
v_gene: TRBV20-1; j_gene: TRBJ2-2; abundance: many; CDR3aa: CSARAGPTLTGELFF
v_gene: TRBV28; j_gene: TRBJ2-1; abundance: many; CDR3aa: CASSRVVRLAGESRSYNEQFF
v_gene: TRBV19; j_gene: TRBJ1-1; abundance: once; CDR3aa: CASSIAPGSNTEAFF
v_gene: TRBV2; j_gene: TRBJ1-1; abundance: many; CDR3aa: CASTSGRRNTEAFF
v_gene: TRBV11-2; j_gene: TRBJ2-2; abundance: -; CDR3aa: CASSRDSTGELFF
v_gene: TRBV4-1; j_gene: TRBJ2-7; abundance: few; CDR3aa: CASSQPGEEIRNEQYF
v_gene: TRBV5-4; j_gene: TRBJ2-3; abundance: many; CDR3aa: CASSSRTSGKPTDTQYF
v_gene: TRBV7-2; j_gene: TRBJ1-2; abundance: many; CDR3aa: CATSDPGGANYGYTF
v_gene: TRBV6-5; j_gene: TRBJ2-2; abundance: few; CDR3aa: CVSSYSYGVDTGELFF
v_gene: TRBV27; j_gene: TRBJ2-1; abundance: few; CDR3aa: CASSLTGTSEQFF
v_gene: TRBV12-3/TRBV12-4; j_gene: TRBJ2-5; abundance: many; CDR3aa: CASSYDGIETQYF
v_gene: TRBV18; j_gene: TRBJ2-3; abundance: many; CDR3aa: CASSPGEIAAAGTQYF
v_gene: TRBV18; j_gene: TRBJ2-2; abundance: many; CDR3aa: CASSPQGREVTGELFF
v_gene: TRBV7-2; j_gene: TRBJ1-2; abundance: many; CDR3aa: CASSLRDSYLYGYTF
v_gene: TRBV28; j_gene: TRBJ2-5; abundance: many; CDR3aa: CASSWWSQETQYF
v_gene: TRBV14; j_gene: TRBJ2-1; abundance: many; CDR3aa: CASSQDGDLVRDRLNEQFF
v_gene: TRBV7-3; j_gene: TRBJ2-2; abundance: -; CDR3aa: CASSAPGQHTPGELFF
v_gene: TRBV29-1; j_gene: TRBJ2-1; abundance: many; CDR3aa: CSVAGGSSYNEQFF
v_gene: TRBV20-1; j_gene: TRBJ2-1; abundance: many; CDR3aa: CSAKEGAGYNEQFF
v_gene: TRBV6-5; j_gene: TRBJ2-1; abundance: many; CDR3aa: CASSYLGQWNEQFF
v_gene: TRBV7-9; j_gene: TRBJ1-5; abundance: many; CDR3aa: CASSFGAGQPQHF
v_gene: TRBV6-1; j_gene: TRBJ2-5; abundance: once; CDR3aa: CASSDAGTAQETQYF
v_gene: TRBV2; j_gene: TRBJ2-5; abundance: -; CDR3aa: CATKGGTLEETQYF